The T cell receptor beta chain under discussion was sequenced for a study of siplizumab effects on memory and regulatory T cells. Generated by immunoSEQ multiplex PCR, the TCRdb table keeps only in-frame clones and is missing some. This table has around 61,000 clones, just over 95% appearing once. This sequence originates from a human donor in good health. The sample consisted of naive CD8+ T cells sorted from blood.

CDR3 in amino acids: CASSSGTGIYEQYF. Here the CDR3 DNA reads TGTGCCAGCAGTTCCGGGACAGGGATCTACGAGCAGTACTTC. The genes are TRBV28 and TRBJ2-7; TRBD1 agrees at 9 bases. Germline V gene data show CDR1 as MDHEN and CDR2 as SYDVKM. The CDR3 contains 14 residues. The V and J ends lost 4 bases and 3 bases, in that order; junction bases with no gene match: 4.